A single sample is the source of the 20 T cell receptor beta chains below, sequenced in a study of blood T cell repertoires in COVID-19. Clones were read by immunoSEQ multiplex PCR, and TCRdb kept only the in-frame ones, dropping some. The data show tens of thousands of clones, 75% to 90% seen once. The sequenced material came from peripheral blood. The receptors were sampled from an elderly woman with COVID-19, enrolled during active disease.

V and J are TRBV5-1 and TRBJ2-7; 7 positions match TRBD2. V dropped 1 base and J dropped 0; count of bases not matched to a gene: 4. The germline V gene encodes CDR1 SGHRS and CDR2 YFSETQ. The CDR3 is 15 residues long. CDR3 protein: CASSLSGGSSYEQYF. The CDR3 DNA follows: TGCGCCAGCAGCTTGAGCGGCGGGAGCTCCTACGAGCAGTACTTC.

The chain employs TRBV13 and TRBJ2-5; 11 bases map to TRBD2. The V gene's germline CDR1 is PRHDT and CDR2 FYEKMQ (reference sequence). The CDR3 is made up of 14 amino acids. Trimming at V came to 5 bases and at J to 3 bases, leaving 2 bases not matched to a gene. The CDR3 DNA is TGTGCCAGCAGCGGTAGCGGGAGGGAAGAGACCCAGTACTTC. Translated, it gives CASSGSGREETQYF.

The chain couples TRBV18 to TRBJ1-4; TRBD1 aligns across 7 bases. Trimming cost V 5 bases and J 5 bases; bases outside gene matches: 5. The CDR3 length is 14 residues. The germline CDR1 and CDR2 sequences are KGHSH and LQKENI. CDR3 coding DNA: TGTGCCAGCTCAGTGGACAGGCAGAATGAAAAACTGTTTTTT. Protein sequence: CASSVDRQNEKLFF.

The V call is TRBV5-1, the J call TRBJ2-7, with 11 bases identical to TRBD2. This CDR3 spans 14 amino acids. Trimming at V came to 4 bases and at J to 3 bases, leaving 3 bases not matched to a gene. Germline CDR1 and CDR2: SGHRS and YFSETQ. The DNA of the CDR3 is TGCGCCAGCAGCCCAACTAGCGGGGGCTACGAGCAGTACTTC. Translated: CASSPTSGGYEQYF. Together with reference TRBV5-1 and TRBJ2-7, the CDR3 gives the full variable domain: KAGVTQTPRYLIKTRGQQVTLSCSPISGHRSVSWYQQTPGQGLQFLFEYFSETQRNKGNFPGRFSGRQFSNSRSEMNVSTLELGDSALYLCASSPTSGGYEQYFGPGTRLTVT.

This clone was recorded once. J is TRBJ1-3 and V is TRBV20-1, with a possible D match to TRBD1 (6 bases). Trimming took off 3 bases at V and 0 bases at J, with 18 bases between the two ends. Looked up from germline, CDR1 is DFQATT and CDR2 is SNEGSKA (reference sequence). This CDR3 is 17 amino acids long. The DNA of the CDR3 is TGCAGTGCTAGTTCAATCGGGAGGGGGGTCTCTGGAAACACCATATATTTT. Its translation is CSASSIGRGVSGNTIYF.

The rearrangement links TRBV5-1 to TRBJ2-7, with TRBD1 matching over 7 bases. CDR3 length: 14 amino acids. The germline gives CDR1 SGHRS, CDR2 YFSETQ. The trim removed 3 bases at V and 2 bases at J, leaving 5 bases unmatched. The CDR3 coding sequence is TGCGCCAGCAGCTCGGGGACAGCCCCCTACGAGCAGTACTTC. Its protein product is CASSSGTAPYEQYF.

The chain carries TRBV5-1 and TRBJ2-1; perhaps TRBD1 as D (5 bases). The V and J ends lost 0 bases and 5 bases respectively, with 18 bases between them. Per the germline V gene, CDR1 is SGHRS and CDR2 is YFSETQ. The CDR3 loop spans 17 amino acids. Written as DNA, the CDR3 is TGCGCCAGCAGCTTGGGGTACAGGCAGACCTACCACAATGAGCAGTTCTTC. This sequence encodes CASSLGYRQTYHNEQFF.

The chain carries TRBV19 and TRBJ2-1; D might be TRBD2 (6 bases). This CDR3 is built from 14 residues. V dropped 6 bases and J dropped 5 bases, with 14 bases sitting between them. CDR1 and CDR2 (germline): LNHDA, SQIVND (reference sequence). CDR3 region: CASSSTGANNEQFF. The CDR3, as DNA: TGTGCCAGTAGCTCTACGGGAGCTAACAATGAGCAGTTCTTC.

This chain joins TRBV12-2 and TRBJ2-1; the DNA was not compared with TRBD1, the D call given in the table. TRBV12-2 is marked as a pseudogene. This CDR3 spans 17 amino acids. The CDR3, as DNA: TGTGCAAGTCGCTTACCTCCACAGGCGAGCTCCTACAATGAGCAGTTCTTC. It is translated as CASRLPPQASSYNEQFF.

This chain uses TRBV6-6 with TRBJ2-1; 10 positions agree with TRBD1. CDR1 is MNHNY and CDR2 is SVGAGI in the germline V gene (reference sequence). The CDR3 has 15 amino acids. V was clipped by 6 bases and J by 2 bases; unmatched bases: 4. The CDR3 nucleotides read TGTGCCAGCAGCTCCGGACAGGGGGCCTACAATGAGCAGTTCTTC. Its translation: CASSSGQGAYNEQFF.

The chain recombines TRBV24-1 with TRBJ2-1, with 7 bases identical to TRBD1. J lost 0 bases, V lost 3 bases, and 1 base had no gene match. The CDR3 is 15 amino acids. In germline, CDR1 is KGHDR, CDR2 SFDVKD. The CDR3 sequence: CATSDTGASYNEQFF. DNA of the CDR3: TGTGCCACCAGTGATACAGGGGCCTCCTACAATGAGCAGTTCTTC.

This chain uses TRBV5-1 with TRBJ1-1; TRBD1 might be the D (5 bases). This CDR3 spans 12 amino acids. Germline CDR1 is SGHRS and CDR2 is YFSETQ. The V end lost 2 bases, the J end lost 4 bases, and 6 bases lay between the germline ends. In DNA form, the CDR3 reads TGCGCCAGCAGCTTCCAGGGCACTGAAGCTTTCTTT. It is translated as CASSFQGTEAFF.

V and J are TRBV6-6 and TRBJ1-6; TRBD1 matches 7 bases. CDR3 size: 16 residues. J lost 11 bases, V lost 6 bases, and 16 bases had no gene match. CDR1 is MNHNY, CDR2 SVGAGI, per germline (reference sequence). CDR3 in DNA: TGTGCCAGCAGCCGATCAAATATCGACAGGGTTACACCCCTCCACTTT. Protein product: CASSRSNIDRVTPLHF.

The rearrangement joins TRBV4-1 to TRBJ2-5, with TRBD2 matching 7 bases. V lost 3 bases and J lost 2; bases outside the gene matches: 9. CDR3 length: 16 residues. Germline loops: CDR1 MGHRA, CDR2 YSYEKL. For the CDR3, the DNA is TGCGCCAGCAGCCAGGGGACGGCCGGGGGGCAAGAGACCCAGTACTTC. Encoded protein: CASSQGTAGGQETQYF.

The CDR3 nucleotides read TGTGCCAGTAGTTGGGACAGGGGGATCAATCAGCCCCAGCATTTT. The encoded protein is CASSWDRGINQPQHF. The chain couples TRBV19 to TRBJ1-5; TRBD1 aligns across 11 bases. This CDR3 comprises 15 residues. Germline V CDR1 and CDR2: LNHDA, SQIVND (reference sequence). J gave up 3 bases and V 5 bases, and 3 bases lay outside the gene matches.

CDR3 sequence (DNA): TGTGCCAGCTCCACAGGGGGCAAAGTGAACACTGAAGCTTTCTTT. Protein: CASSTGGKVNTEAFF. The rearrangement joins TRBV18 to TRBJ1-1; 9 bases map to TRBD1. The CDR3 spans 15 residues. Germline CDR1 is KGHSH and CDR2 is LQKENI. The V and J ends lost 6 bases and 0 bases, in that order; junction bases with no gene match: 5.

In its sample, this clone was seen a few times. The rearrangement links TRBV4-1 to TRBJ1-3; 8 bases map to TRBD1. Germline CDR1 reads MGHRA; CDR2 reads YSYEKL. The junction had 5 bases not matched to a gene; V was cut back by 1 base and J by 0 bases. This CDR3 has 17 residues. CDR3 DNA: TGCGCCAGCAGCCAAGGACAGGGGCCAAGCTCTGGAAACACCATATATTTT. It specifies CASSQGQGPSSGNTIYF.

This clone was counted once. The chain is built from TRBV4-1 and TRBJ2-1, with a tentative D call TRBD2 (6 bases). Trimming pared 1 base from V and 4 bases from J, leaving 11 bases between. Germline V gene lookup returns CDR1 MGHRA and CDR2 YSYEKL. This CDR3 region has 15 residues. The CDR3 bases are TGCGCCAGCAGCCAAGGGAGGGCGACTTACAATGAGCAGTTCTTC. The encoded protein is CASSQGRATYNEQFF.

This clone was recorded a few times. The rearrangement links TRBV6-5 to TRBJ1-4; 8 bases are shared with TRBD1. Germline CDR1 and CDR2: MNHEY and SVGAGI. There are 15 residues in the CDR3. V shed 8 bases, J shed 8 bases, and the junction held 13 bases outside the gene matches. This chain's CDR3 is CASANTGGGGEKLFF. CDR3 bases: TGTGCCAGCGCCAATACAGGGGGAGGAGGAGAAAAACTGTTTTTT.

The CDR3 DNA reads TGTGCCAGCAGGTTAGCCGGGGGTTATGGCTACACCTTC. Amino acids: CASRLAGGYGYTF. This chain connects TRBV2 to TRBJ1-2; a weak D match, TRBD1 (5 bases). The V end was cut by 6 bases, the J end by 5 bases, with 13 bases between. This CDR3 has 13 residues. Germline lookup yields CDR1 SNHLY and CDR2 FYNNEI.